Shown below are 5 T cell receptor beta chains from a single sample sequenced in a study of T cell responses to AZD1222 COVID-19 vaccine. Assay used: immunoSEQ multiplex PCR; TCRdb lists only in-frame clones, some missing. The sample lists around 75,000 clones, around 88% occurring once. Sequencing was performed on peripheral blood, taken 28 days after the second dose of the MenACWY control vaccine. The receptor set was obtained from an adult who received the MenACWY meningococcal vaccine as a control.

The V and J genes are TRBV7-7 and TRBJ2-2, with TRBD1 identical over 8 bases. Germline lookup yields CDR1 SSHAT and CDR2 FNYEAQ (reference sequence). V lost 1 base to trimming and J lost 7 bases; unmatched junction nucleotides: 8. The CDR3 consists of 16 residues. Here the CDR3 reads CASSLGGTGLGGELFF. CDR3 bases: TGTGCCAGCAGCTTAGGGGGGACAGGTCTCGGCGGGGAGCTGTTTTTT.

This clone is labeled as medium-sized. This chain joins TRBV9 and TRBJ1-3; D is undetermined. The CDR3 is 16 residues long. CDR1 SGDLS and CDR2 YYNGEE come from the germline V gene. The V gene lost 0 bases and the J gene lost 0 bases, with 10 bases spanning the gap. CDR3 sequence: CASSVAYRSSGNTIYF. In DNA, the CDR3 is TGTGCCAGCAGCGTAGCTTACAGAAGCTCTGGAAACACCATATATTTT. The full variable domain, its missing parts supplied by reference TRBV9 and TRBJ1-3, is DSGVTQTPKHLITATGQRVTLRCSPRSGDLSVYWYQQSLDQGLQFLIQYYNGEERAKGNILERFSAQQFPDLHSELNLSSLELGDSALYFCASSVAYRSSGNTIYFGEGSWLTVV.

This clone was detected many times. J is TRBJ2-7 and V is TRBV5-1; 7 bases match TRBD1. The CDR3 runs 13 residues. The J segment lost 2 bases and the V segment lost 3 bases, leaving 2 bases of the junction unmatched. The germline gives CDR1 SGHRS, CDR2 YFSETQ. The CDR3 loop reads CASSYDRAYEQYF. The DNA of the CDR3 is TGCGCCAGCAGCTATGACAGGGCCTACGAGCAGTACTTC.

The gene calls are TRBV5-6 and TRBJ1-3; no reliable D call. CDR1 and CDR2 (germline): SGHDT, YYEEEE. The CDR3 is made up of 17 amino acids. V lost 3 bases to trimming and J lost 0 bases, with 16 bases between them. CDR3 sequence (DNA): TGTGCCAGCAGCTCCCTCGGGGATCGGGGCTCTGGAAACACCATATATTTT. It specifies CASSSLGDRGSGNTIYF.

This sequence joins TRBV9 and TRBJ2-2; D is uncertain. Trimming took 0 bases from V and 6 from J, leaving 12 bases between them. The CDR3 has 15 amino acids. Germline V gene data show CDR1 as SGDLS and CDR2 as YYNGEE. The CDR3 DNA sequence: TGTGCCAGCAGCGTAGGGGTTGAGGCAGCCGGGGAGCTGTTTTTT. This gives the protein CASSVGVEAAGELFF.